The T cell receptor (beta chain) described here comes from a study of OX40 agonist ivuxolimab in advanced cancers. Trimming took 4 bases from V and 5 from J; bases not matched to a gene: 20. CDR1 SGHNT and CDR2 YYREEE come from the germline V gene (reference sequence). CDR3 length: 19 amino acids. Repertoires were generated with immunoSEQ multiplex PCR, while TCRdb's copy carries only in-frame clones and drops some. The sample has about 50,000 clones; about 88% are singletons. The rearrangement links TRBV5-4 to TRBJ2-3; 9 bases are shared with TRBD2. The sample in question was CD4+ or CD8+ T cells sorted from blood, obtained in a trial of the OX40 agonist ivuxolimab. This TCR was recovered from an adult with an advanced solid tumor such as melanoma, head and neck, liver or kidney cancer. CDR3 DNA: TGTGCCAGCAGCCGCCCGGAGGCGGGGATAGCGGGGGCCTTAGATACGCAGTATTTT. Its protein product is CASSRPEAGIAGALDTQYF.